This T cell receptor (beta chain) emerged from a study of identical twins (dated by TCRdb to the mid-2010s). For context, the study as a whole: To test whether fetal clonotypes persist, the study used deep sequencing on TCR alpha and beta repertoires from monozygotic twins, unrelated adults of various ages, and cord blood. To rule out contamination, replicate twin experiments were performed at different times with different library preparation protocols. Broad study findings and their caveats: Compared with coincidental sharing between unrelated individuals, out-of-frame TCR alpha sequences shared between twins showed an excess of sequences with low generation probability. Because the same donors could not be followed over many years, conclusions were based on cross-sectional statistical analysis. Invariant T cells such as MAIT and iNKT could partly confound zero-insertion analyses, although diverse VJ usage argued against such confounding for most clonotypes. Fewer insertions were carried by abundant cord blood beta clonotypes, a similar but weaker trend appeared in young adult naive repertoires, and no such trend appeared in memory repertoires. A weaker excess of twin sharing was found in beta out-of-frame sequences because the signal-to-noise ratio was lowered by fewer shared sequences. Out-of-frame TCR alpha sharing in monozygotic twins was systematically underestimated by recombination models, whereas sharing between unrelated individuals was in agreement with the recombination models.

Notes on this clonotype: Its antigen is currently not known. No much larger clone is present one base from it, and per-base qualities are unavailable.

CDR1 and CDR2 are drawn from the germline V gene (reference sequence): LNHDA, SQIVND. The CDR3 contains 14 residues, cysteine and phenylalanine counted. The read is trimmed to its CDR3 DNA, 42 bases read in frame from base 1. The V end loses 5 bases and the J end loses 1 base, and a stretch of 11 bases separates them. All donors were healthy Caucasians. Three pairs of female monozygotic twins, all aged roughly 18 to 29 years, were included in the twin cohort. Positive isolation kits from Invitrogen were used to isolate CD4+ and CD8+ T cell populations. Libraries were built with 5' RACE. The instrument was an Illumina HiSeq 2000. Template switching added a universal primer binding site, and the final cDNA carried a unique molecular identifier that allowed TCR cDNA molecules to be counted accurately. Specific primers in the conserved constant-segment region were used to synthesize first-strand cDNA for TCR alpha and beta chains. To control for contamination, every cDNA library was double barcoded, receiving both a SMART-Mk sample barcode and Illumina barcodes. TruSeq adapter sequences along with Illumina sample barcodes were introduced in two successive PCR steps. The TCR alpha and beta cDNA libraries were sequenced on the Illumina HiSeq platform using custom primers. The paper's data handling went like this. MiGEC processed the raw reads to extract unique molecular identifiers, while MiXCR was used to determine the CDR3 positions. Recombination models were inferred per individual with the repgenHMM and IGoR tools using an EM algorithm. The analysis of shared clonotypes was done with the tcR package in R, with sharing normalized by the product of cloneset sizes. To study raw recombination free of thymic and clonal selection effects, out-of-frame nonproductive sequences were analyzed. Using fastp trimming at Q25 and MiXCR clonotype assembly, TCRdb reanalyzed the public sequencing data and kept in-frame beta chains. Duplicate CDR3 protein sequences are folded into a single record with the most common DNA and genes. TCRdb, rather than the study authors, made the V and J calls. This sample gives approximately 490,000 distinct CDR3 sequences in total; around 24% of them show up just once. Approximately 0.5% of the sample rests with the top ten.

These same data were also listed under a study on yellow fever vaccine responses in identical twins. As described in the second report: According to the authors, the vaccine-induced T cell response in identical twins seemed to be partly convergent and partly specific to each individual. Focusing on identical twins, the study followed the T cell clones that responded to the vaccine, and did so with precision.

What was sequenced was CD4+ T cells sorted from blood. This TCR derives from a young woman in good health. The V and J genes are TRBV19 and TRBJ1-1, with a tentative D gene TRBD1 over 6 matching bases. The CDR3 is CASSAGQRNTEAFF. Read as DNA, the sequence is TGTGCCAGTAGTGCGGGACAACGGAACACTGAAGCTTTCTTT. Joined to the reference TRBV19 and TRBJ1-1 proteins, this CDR3 gives the full variable domain: DGGITQSPKYLFRKEGQNVTLSCEQNLNHDAMYWYRQDPGQGLRLIYYSQIVNDFQKGDIAEGYSVSREKKESFPLTVTSAQKNPTAFYLCASSAGQRNTEAFFGQGTRLTVV.